The rows below give T cell receptor beta chains drawn from one sample of a study of T cell responses to AZD1222 COVID-19 vaccine. Method: immunoSEQ multiplex PCR; TCRdb's copy keeps in-frame clones and lacks some. Found here are roughly 93,000 clones, under 90% of them singletons; the top ten hold 2.8%. The sample in question was peripheral blood, obtained on day 0 of MenACWY control vaccination. The origin of the receptors is an adult in good health. Both conserved end residues are part of each CDR3. D genes are given only for firm matches. Part of the rows lack a size; the others show once, few, many or a class for expanded clones.

TRBJ1-6 TRBV6-5 . . CASTESRGNSPLHF TGTGCCAGCACGGAGTCCAGGGGAAATTCACCCCTCCACTTT
TRBJ2-4 TRBV6-5 . once CASSYGRVAKNIQYF TGTGCCAGCAGCTACGGCAGGGTAGCCAAAAACATTCAGTACTTC
TRBJ1-1 TRBV10-3 . . CAISLAGPETEAFF TGTGCCATCAGCCTTGCCGGTCCAGAGACTGAAGCTTTCTTT
TRBJ2-7 TRBV11-3 TRBD2 . CASSARGTPYEQYF TGTGCCAGCAGCGCGCGGGGGACTCCCTACGAGCAGTACTTC
TRBJ2-7 TRBV30 . . CAWSEGSIGEQYF TGTGCCTGGAGTGAGGGGTCGATCGGCGAGCAGTACTTC
TRBJ1-2 TRBV28 . few CASSPALGQAPNYGYTF TGTGCCAGCAGTCCTGCATTGGGACAAGCCCCGAACTATGGCTACACCTTC
TRBJ2-3 TRBV19 TRBD2 . CASSPVAGSGTDTQYF TGTGCCAGTAGTCCGGTAGCGGGGAGTGGCACAGATACGCAGTATTTT
TRBJ1-1 TRBV19 . . CASSIGSGEAFF TGTGCCAGTAGTATAGGTTCGGGGGAAGCTTTCTTT
TRBJ1-4 TRBV6-6 . . CASSYAGPEKLFF TGTGCCAGCAGTTATGCAGGACCTGAAAAACTGTTTTTT
TRBJ1-4 TRBV5-5 . . CASSLGRATGEKLFF TGTGCCAGCAGCTTGGGGAGGGCCACGGGTGAAAAACTGTTTTTT
TRBJ1-1 TRBV6-5 . few CASRDILNTEAFF TGTGCCAGCAGGGACATCCTTAACACTGAAGCTTTCTTT
TRBJ1-4 TRBV5-6 . . CASSRGAGDEKLFF TGTGCCAGCAGCCGGGGGGCAGGGGATGAAAAACTGTTTTTT
TRBJ1-6 TRBV11-2 TRBD1 . CASSPGTDYNSPLHF TGTGCCAGCAGCCCCGGGACAGACTATAATTCACCCCTCCACTTT
TRBJ1-2 TRBV2 TRBD1 medium-sized CASTSPDRGLNYGYTF TGTGCCAGCACCTCACCGGACAGGGGGCTTAACTATGGCTACACCTTC
TRBJ2-3 TRBV18 . . CASSGGKKPDTQYF TGTGCCAGCTCTGGCGGCAAGAAGCCAGATACGCAGTATTTT
TRBJ2-7 TRBV9 TRBD2 . CASSREAGTSPYEQYF TGTGCCAGCAGCCGGGAGGCCGGGACTAGTCCCTACGAGCAGTACTTC
TRBJ1-5 TRBV24-1 TRBD1 . CATSEGDRQPQHF TGTGCCACCAGTGAGGGGGACAGGCAACCCCAGCATTTT
TRBJ1-2 TRBV27 . . CASSPLMGGKGYTF TGTGCCAGCAGTCCTTTAATGGGGGGAAAAGGCTACACCTTC
TRBJ1-1 TRBV13 . . CASTTWGQAAFF TGTGCCAGCACCACCTGGGGGCAGGCAGCTTTCTTT
TRBJ2-3 TRBV24-1 TRBD2 . CATGTSGETSTDTQYF TGTGCCACCGGGACTAGCGGGGAAACTAGCACAGATACGCAGTATTTT
TRBJ1-5 TRBV30 TRBD1 . CAWSALDRRNQPQHF TGTGCCTGGAGTGCGCTGGACAGGCGCAATCAGCCCCAGCATTTT
TRBJ1-2 TRBV3-1/TRBV3-2 . few CASSQDSKPAIF TGTGCCAGCAGCCAAGACTCAAAGCCGGCCATCTTC
TRBJ1-3 TRBV15 . . CATSRDRMGGNTIYF TGTGCCACCAGCAGAGATAGAATGGGGGGAAACACCATATATTTT
TRBJ2-2 TRBV7-8 . . CASSSDRNTGELFF TGTGCCAGCAGTTCGGACCGGAACACCGGGGAGCTGTTTTTT